This T cell receptor beta chain was observed in a study of T cell changes during pregnancy in multiple sclerosis. Sequencing was performed with immunoSEQ multiplex PCR; in TCRdb, only in-frame clones are kept and a portion is missing. The table shows roughly 40,000 clones, with about 85% occurring only once. Trimming left V 10 bases short and J 7 bases short, with 20 bases between. The length of the CDR3 is 14 residues. CDR1 LNHDA and CDR2 SQIVND come from the germline V gene (reference sequence). The chain combines TRBV19 with TRBJ2-1; D may be TRBD1 (5 bases). The clonotype was recovered from a female donor with multiple sclerosis, enrolled in a pregnancy study. The starting material was CD4+ T cells from peripheral blood mononuclear cells, obtained after pregnancy. The CDR3 coding sequence is TGTGCCACCTCTCGATCCCCCAGGGTGAATGAGCAGTTCTTC. Translated: CATSRSPRVNEQFF.